This TCR beta chain was retrieved from a study of human T cells and chemical hapten exposure. Turning to the study itself: Sensitization was performed using 2% DPC on a 2 cm by 2 cm upper inner arm skin site. Study-wide points: Relative to control repertoires, expanded TCRs gave rise to significantly more large CDR3 similarity clusters.

This clonotype was counted many times. The antigen remains unidentified. The library attached unique molecular identifiers to individual cDNA molecules. TCRdb used MiXCR to reprocess the RACE reads, holding one entry per CDR3 protein. The data show approximately 110,000 distinct CDR3 sequences, 9% to 9.5% seen once. Trimming took 5 bases from V and 10 from J, leaving 17 bases between them. Germline CDR1 reads LNHNV; CDR2 reads YYDKDF (reference sequence). This CDR3 contains 14 residues. The time point is: patch test 2, 6 weeks after DPC sensitization. This sample's treatment: therapeutic diphenylcyclopropenone sensitization with weekly scalp DPC. Unseparated into fractions, whole blood served as the source from which total RNA was extracted.

V gene TRBV15 combines with J gene TRBJ1-4, with D unclear. The receptor was isolated from a woman between 35 and 50 years old with alopecia areata. Some clones in this sample may be carry-over from other donors' samples. The specimen comprised whole blood, sampled in connection with sensitization to the hapten diphenylcyclopropenone (DPC). DNA of the CDR3: TGTGCCACCAGCCCCTCGGCCTTCGGCGGAAAACTGTTTTTT. Translating gives CATSPSAFGGKLFF.